This is a list of T cell receptor beta chains from one sample in a study of T cell responses to AZD1222 COVID-19 vaccine. TCRdb keeps only in-frame clones here, not all; method: immunoSEQ multiplex PCR. The data contain some 150,000 clones, about nine tenths of them singletons. The input for sequencing was peripheral blood, taken 28 days after the second dose of the MenACWY control vaccine. These receptor sequences come from an adult who received the MenACWY meningococcal vaccine as a control. The conserved cysteine and the conserved F or W are not part of the CDR3 here.

cdr3_length j_call v_call cdr3_aa
14 TRBJ2-1 TRBV9 ASSSTGTSLTEEQF
10 TRBJ2-7 TRBV6-2/TRBV6-3 ASSYRAASQY
11 TRBJ1-2 TRBV27 ASSFGSSYGYT
13 TRBJ1-5 TRBV7-9 ASSLGGGNDQPQH
11 TRBJ1-2 TRBV27 ASSLLGAGGYT
10 TRBJ1-2 TRBV6-1 ASSDGPTRGT
16 TRBJ1-3 TRBV5-1 ASSLDGTGGFSGNTIY
11 TRBJ1-2 TRBV10-1 ASSKGSNYGYT
15 TRBJ1-2 TRBV4-3 ASSQASTGGVGYGYT
13 TRBJ2-7 TRBV7-2 ASSSIAGGPFEQY